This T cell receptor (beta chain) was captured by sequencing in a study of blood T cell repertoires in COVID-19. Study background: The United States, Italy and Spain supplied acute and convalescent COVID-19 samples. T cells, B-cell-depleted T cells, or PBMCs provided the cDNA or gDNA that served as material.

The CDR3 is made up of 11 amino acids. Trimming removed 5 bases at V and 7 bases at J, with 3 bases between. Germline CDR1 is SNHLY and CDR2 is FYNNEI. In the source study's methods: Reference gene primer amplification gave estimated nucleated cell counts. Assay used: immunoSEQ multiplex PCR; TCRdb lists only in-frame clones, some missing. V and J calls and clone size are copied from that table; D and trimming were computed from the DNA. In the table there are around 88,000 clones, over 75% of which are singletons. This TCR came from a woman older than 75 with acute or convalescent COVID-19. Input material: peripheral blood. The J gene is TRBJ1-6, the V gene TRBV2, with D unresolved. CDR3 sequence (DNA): TGTGCCAGCAGTATAAATTCACCCCTCCACTTT. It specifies CASSINSPLHF.